Presented here are 11 T cell receptor beta chains from one specimen sequenced in a study of T cells after yellow fever vaccination. A single record per CDR3 protein comes from TCRdb applying MiXCR to the 5' RACE reads. The table lists 610,000 or so distinct CDR3 sequences, around 12% of them singletons. Sample: PBMCs, taken on the day of the yellow fever booster vaccination. Receptors originate from a man aged 25-45 years who received the YFV17D yellow fever vaccine.

This clonotype was seen a handful of times. The chain recombines TRBV5-4 with TRBJ2-3; D is tentatively TRBD1 or TRBD2 (5 bases each). With 4 bases removed from V and 2 bases from J, the gap between germline ends came to 14 bases. The CDR3 runs to 15 residues. Germline V gene lookup returns CDR1 SGHNT and CDR2 YYREEE (reference sequence). This CDR3 is CASSQTTGATDTQYF. CDR3 bases: TGTGCCAGCAGCCAAACAACCGGGGCCACAGATACGCAGTATTTT.

The gene calls are TRBV9 and TRBJ1-1; TRBD1 might be the D (5 bases). V lost 3 bases and J 3 bases, leaving 12 bases between the germline ends. Germline V gene sequence: CDR1 SGDLS, CDR2 YYNGEE. The CDR3 has 14 residues. The CDR3 DNA reads as TGTGCCAGCAGCGCGACGGGGCTCGACACTGAAGCTTTCTTT. It is translated as CASSATGLDTEAFF. Complete variable domain (other parts from reference TRBV9 and TRBJ1-1): DSGVTQTPKHLITATGQRVTLRCSPRSGDLSVYWYQQSLDQGLQFLIQYYNGEERAKGNILERFSAQQFPDLHSELNLSSLELGDSALYFCASSATGLDTEAFFGQGTRLTVV.

V usage is TRBV10-1 and J usage is TRBJ2-1; a possible D gene is TRBD1 (5 bases). Germline V lookup: CDR1 WNHNN, CDR2 SYGVQD (reference sequence). V was trimmed by 6 bases and J by 5 bases, leaving 17 bases between them. CDR3 length: 15 residues. CDR3 sequence: CASSRNRLLDNEQFF. The CDR3 region has the DNA TGCGCCAGCAGCCGAAACAGGCTTTTGGACAATGAGCAGTTCTTC.

The CDR3 DNA reads TGTGCCATCACGAGCGGGAGCCCAGATACGCAGTATTTT. Protein: CAITSGSPDTQYF. The chain links TRBV10-3 to TRBJ2-3, with 8 positions matching TRBD2. This CDR3 region has 13 residues. V trimming: 7 bases; J trimming: 4 bases; junction bases outside the gene matches: 4. The germline gives CDR1 ENHRY, CDR2 SYGVKD.

V usage is TRBV23-1 and J usage is TRBJ2-7; D call uncertain. TRBV23-1 is given ORF status, its function remaining uncertain. V dropped 8 bases and J dropped 5 bases, with 10 bases sitting between them. CDR3 length: 11 amino acids. CDR3 sequence reads: CASPRGHEQYF. The CDR3 bases are TGCGCCAGCCCCCGAGGCCACGAGCAGTACTTC.

J is TRBJ1-2 and V is TRBV12-3 or TRBV12-4; weak D call: TRBD1 (5 bases). The CDR3 runs 14 residues. The V end was cut by 3 bases, the J end by 4 bases, with 12 bases between. Written as DNA, the CDR3 is TGTGCCAGCAGTTTTTTCACAGGCGGCTATGGCTACACCTTC. This translates into CASSFFTGGYGYTF.

This sequence joins TRBV27 and TRBJ1-5; possible D gene TRBD1, 5 bases. This CDR3 comprises 14 residues. V lost 6 bases, J lost 6 bases, and 15 bases lay in between. Germline CDR1 reads MNHEY; CDR2 reads SMNVEV (reference sequence). The CDR3 DNA reads TGTGCCAGCAGCCCTCTCTGGGGGTTTCAGCCCCAGCATTTT. Its translation is CASSPLWGFQPQHF.

This clonotype showed up just a few times. V gene TRBV24-1 combines with J gene TRBJ2-1; 7 bases are a match to TRBD1. Germline assignment: CDR1 KGHDR and CDR2 SFDVKD. J was trimmed by 8 bases and V by 0 bases; bases with no gene match: 3. This CDR3 spans 14 amino acids. The CDR3 nucleotides read TGTGCCACCAGTGATTTGCAACAGGGGCATGAGCAGTTCTTC. Residues: CATSDLQQGHEQFF.

The chain is built from TRBV4-2 and TRBJ2-7; TRBD1 matches at 11 bases. The CDR3 is 16 residues long. Per the germline V gene, CDR1 is LGHNA and CDR2 is YNFKEQ. The junction had 8 bases not matched to a gene; V was cut back by 1 base and J by 6 bases. CDR3 protein: CASSQVIGQGASEQYF. The CDR3 region has the DNA TGTGCCAGCAGCCAAGTTATTGGACAGGGGGCGAGCGAGCAGTACTTC.

This clonotype came up a few times. One end of the junction varies from germline; a read error may be responsible. This chain uses TRBV13 with TRBJ2-1; D is possibly TRBD1 (5 bases). Germline V lookup: CDR1 PRHDT, CDR2 FYEKMQ (reference sequence). The length of the CDR3 is 14 residues. The CDR3 nucleotides read TGTGCCAGCAGCGCCACCTACCAGCGAACAAAGGGGTCCTTC. Translated: CASSATYQRTKGSF.

This clonotype occurred a few times. The chain has TRBV7-9 and TRBJ2-1, with unresolved D. The CDR3 consists of 16 residues. Trimming shortened V by 5 bases and J by 3 bases, and 17 bases separated the two germline ends. The germline gives CDR1 SEHNR, CDR2 FQNEAQ (reference sequence). The CDR3 sequence is CASSPGKGKGYNEQFF. CDR3 nucleotide sequence: TGTGCCAGCAGCCCTGGGAAGGGAAAAGGCTACAATGAGCAGTTCTTC. Complete variable domain (other parts from reference TRBV7-9 and TRBJ2-1): DTGVSQNPRHKITKRGQNVTFRCDPISEHNRLYWYRQTLGQGPEFLTYFQNEAQLEKSRLLSDRFSAERPKGSFSTLEIQRTEQGDSAMYLCASSPGKGKGYNEQFFGPGTRLTVL.